This TCR beta chain comes out of a study of T cell clones after liver transplantation. On the study more broadly: Until 12-24 months post-transplant, subjects got standard immunosuppression and no induction. Study outcomes and limitations: In 5 of 8 subjects, circulating graft-donor-reactive CD4 TCRbeta sequences fell significantly after transplant. In a couple of subjects, few donor cells limited the measurable donor-reactive repertoire.

The germline V gene has CDR1 SGHDN and CDR2 FVKESK. V was cut by 8 bases and J by 5 bases, with 12 bases left in between. The CDR3 covers 12 residues. As concerns this clone: Its antigen is still unknown.

Clones were read by immunoSEQ multiplex PCR, and TCRdb kept only the in-frame ones, dropping some. The sample records 68,000 or so clones, about four fifths being singletons. The sequence derives from a human donor who received a liver transplant. The chain carries TRBV14 and TRBJ1-2; D not certain. Sequenced here: CD4+ T cells from blood, sampled before liver transplant. For the CDR3, the DNA is TGTGCCAGCGACATGTCCGGATATGGCTACACCTTC. This sequence encodes CASDMSGYGYTF.